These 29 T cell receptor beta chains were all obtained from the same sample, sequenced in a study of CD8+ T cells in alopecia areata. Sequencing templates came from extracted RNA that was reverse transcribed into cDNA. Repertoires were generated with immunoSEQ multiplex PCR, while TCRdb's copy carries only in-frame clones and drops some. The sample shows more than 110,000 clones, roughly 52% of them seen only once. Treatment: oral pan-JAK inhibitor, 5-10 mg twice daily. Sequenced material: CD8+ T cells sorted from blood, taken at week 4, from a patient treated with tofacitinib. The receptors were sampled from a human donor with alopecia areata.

CDR3 protein: CASSLGTGGGQPQHF. For the CDR3, the DNA is TGTGCCAGCAGCTTAGGGACAGGGGGCGGTCAGCCCCAGCATTTT. V is TRBV7-9 and J is TRBJ1-5; 11 bases map to TRBD1. Germline CDR1 and CDR2: SEHNR and FQNEAQ (reference sequence). The CDR3 has 15 amino acids. The ends lost 1 base at V and 6 bases at J; junction bases unmatched: 2.

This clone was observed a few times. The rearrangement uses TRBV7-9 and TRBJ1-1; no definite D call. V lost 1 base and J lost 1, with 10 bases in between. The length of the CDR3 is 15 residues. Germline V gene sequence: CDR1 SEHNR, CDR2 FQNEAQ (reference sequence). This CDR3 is CASSLGLTQNTEAFF. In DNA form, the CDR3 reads TGTGCCAGCAGCTTAGGACTCACCCAGAACACTGAAGCTTTCTTT. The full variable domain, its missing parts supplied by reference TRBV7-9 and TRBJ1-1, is DTGVSQNPRHKITKRGQNVTFRCDPISEHNRLYWYRQTLGQGPEFLTYFQNEAQLEKSRLLSDRFSAERPKGSFSTLEIQRTEQGDSAMYLCASSLGLTQNTEAFFGQGTRLTVV.

CDR3 bases: TGCGCCAGCAGCACACAAGGACAGGGGGCGGGAGATACGCAGTATTTT. This gives the protein CASSTQGQGAGDTQYF. The chain combines TRBV5-1 with TRBJ2-3, with 11 bases fitting TRBD1. Germline V gene sequence: CDR1 SGHRS, CDR2 YFSETQ. This CDR3 contains 16 residues. V shed 4 bases, J shed 5 bases, and the junction held 9 bases outside the gene matches.

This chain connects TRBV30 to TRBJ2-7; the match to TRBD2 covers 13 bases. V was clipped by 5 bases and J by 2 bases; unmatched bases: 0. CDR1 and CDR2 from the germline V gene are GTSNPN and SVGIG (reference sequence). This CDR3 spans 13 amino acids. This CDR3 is CAWGTSGAYEQYF. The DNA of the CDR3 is TGTGCCTGGGGGACTAGCGGGGCCTACGAGCAGTACTTC.

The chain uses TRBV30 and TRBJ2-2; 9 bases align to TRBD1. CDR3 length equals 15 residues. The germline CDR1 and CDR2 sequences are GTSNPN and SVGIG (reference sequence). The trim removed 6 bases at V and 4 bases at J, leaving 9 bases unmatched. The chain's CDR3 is CACFTGGWGTGELFF. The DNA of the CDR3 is TGTGCCTGCTTTACAGGGGGCTGGGGCACCGGGGAGCTGTTTTTT.

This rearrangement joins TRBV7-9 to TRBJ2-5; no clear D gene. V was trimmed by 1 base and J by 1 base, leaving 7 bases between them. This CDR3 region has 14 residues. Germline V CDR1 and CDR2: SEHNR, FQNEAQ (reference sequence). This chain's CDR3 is CASSLDLGQETQYF. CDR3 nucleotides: TGTGCCAGCAGCTTAGATCTGGGCCAAGAGACCCAGTACTTC.

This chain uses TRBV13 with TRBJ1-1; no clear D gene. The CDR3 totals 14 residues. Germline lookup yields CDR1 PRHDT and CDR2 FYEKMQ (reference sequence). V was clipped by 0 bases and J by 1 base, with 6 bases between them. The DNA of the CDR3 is TGTGCCAGCAGCTTAGGGGCAGCGAACACTGAAGCTTTCTTT. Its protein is CASSLGAANTEAFF.

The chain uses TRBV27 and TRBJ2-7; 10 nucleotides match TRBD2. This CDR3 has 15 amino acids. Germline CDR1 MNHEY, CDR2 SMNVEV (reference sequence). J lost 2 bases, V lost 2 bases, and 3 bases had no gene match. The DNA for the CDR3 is TGTGCCAGCAGTTTAACTAGCGGGGTAACCTACGAGCAGTACTTC. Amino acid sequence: CASSLTSGVTYEQYF.

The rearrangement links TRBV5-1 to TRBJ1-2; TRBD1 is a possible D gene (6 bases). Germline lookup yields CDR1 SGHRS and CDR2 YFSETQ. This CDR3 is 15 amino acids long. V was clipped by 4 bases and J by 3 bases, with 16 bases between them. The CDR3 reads CASSPSRDIYYGYTF. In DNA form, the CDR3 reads TGCGCCAGCAGCCCCTCCCGGGACATCTACTATGGCTACACCTTC.

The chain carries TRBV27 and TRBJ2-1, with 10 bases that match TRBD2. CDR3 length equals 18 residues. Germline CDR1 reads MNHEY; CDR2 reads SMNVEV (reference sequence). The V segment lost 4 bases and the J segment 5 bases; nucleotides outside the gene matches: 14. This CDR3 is CASSSSTSSGGRHNEQFF. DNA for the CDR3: TGTGCCAGCAGTTCGTCCACTTCTAGCGGGGGCCGACACAATGAGCAGTTCTTC.

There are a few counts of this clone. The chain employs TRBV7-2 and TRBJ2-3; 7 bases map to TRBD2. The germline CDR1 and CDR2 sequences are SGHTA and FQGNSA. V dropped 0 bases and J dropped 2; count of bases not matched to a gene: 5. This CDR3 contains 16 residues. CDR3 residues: CASSLAGAGYTDTQYF. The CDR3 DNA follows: TGTGCCAGCAGCTTAGCGGGAGCGGGGTACACAGATACGCAGTATTTT. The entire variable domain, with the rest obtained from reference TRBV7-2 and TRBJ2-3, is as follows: GAGVSQSPSNKVTEKGKDVELRCDPISGHTALYWYRQSLGQGLEFLIYFQGNSAPDKSGLPSDRFSAERTGGSVSTLTIQRTQQEDSAVYLCASSLAGAGYTDTQYFGPGTRLTVL.

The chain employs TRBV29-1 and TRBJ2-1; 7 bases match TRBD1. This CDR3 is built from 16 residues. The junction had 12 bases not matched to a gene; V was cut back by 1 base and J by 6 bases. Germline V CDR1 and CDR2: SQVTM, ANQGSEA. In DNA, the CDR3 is TGCAGCGTTGAAGTGCCGAGGGGGCGCGGATTCAATGAGCAGTTCTTC. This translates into CSVEVPRGRGFNEQFF.

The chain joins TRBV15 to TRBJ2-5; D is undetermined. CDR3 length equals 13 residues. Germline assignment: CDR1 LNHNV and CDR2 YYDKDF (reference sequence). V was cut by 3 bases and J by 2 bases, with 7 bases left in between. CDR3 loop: CATSSGFQETQYF. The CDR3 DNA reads TGTGCCACCAGCAGCGGGTTTCAAGAGACCCAGTACTTC. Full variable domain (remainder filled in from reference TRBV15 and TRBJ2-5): DAMVIQNPRYQVTQFGKPVTLSCSQTLNHNVMYWYQQKSSQAPKLLFHYYDKDFNNEADTPDNFQSRRPNTSFCFLDIRSPGLGDTAMYLCATSSGFQETQYFGPGTRLLVL.

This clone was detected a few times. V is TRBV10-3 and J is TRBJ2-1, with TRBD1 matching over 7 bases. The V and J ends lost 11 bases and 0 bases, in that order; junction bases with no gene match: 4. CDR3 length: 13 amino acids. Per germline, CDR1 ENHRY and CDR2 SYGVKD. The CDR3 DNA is TGTGCCTCCGGGACAGTCTCCTACAATGAGCAGTTCTTC. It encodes CASGTVSYNEQFF.

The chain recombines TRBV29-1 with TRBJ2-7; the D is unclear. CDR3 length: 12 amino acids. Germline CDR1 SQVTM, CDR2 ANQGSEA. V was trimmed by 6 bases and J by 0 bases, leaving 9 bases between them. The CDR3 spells CSVIGHSYEQYF. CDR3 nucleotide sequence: TGCAGCGTAATAGGCCACTCCTACGAGCAGTACTTC.

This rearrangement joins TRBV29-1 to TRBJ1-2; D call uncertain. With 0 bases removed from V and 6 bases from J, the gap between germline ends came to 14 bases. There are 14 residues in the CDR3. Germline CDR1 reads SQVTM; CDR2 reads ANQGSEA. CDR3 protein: CSVEEGYQIDGYTF. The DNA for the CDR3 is TGCAGCGTTGAAGAGGGATACCAAATCGATGGCTACACCTTC.

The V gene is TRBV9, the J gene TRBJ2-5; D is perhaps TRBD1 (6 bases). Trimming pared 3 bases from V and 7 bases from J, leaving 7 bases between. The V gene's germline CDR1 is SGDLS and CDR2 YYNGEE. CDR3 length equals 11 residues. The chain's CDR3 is CASSAGVTQYF. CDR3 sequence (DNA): TGTGCCAGCAGCGCAGGGGTGACCCAGTACTTC.

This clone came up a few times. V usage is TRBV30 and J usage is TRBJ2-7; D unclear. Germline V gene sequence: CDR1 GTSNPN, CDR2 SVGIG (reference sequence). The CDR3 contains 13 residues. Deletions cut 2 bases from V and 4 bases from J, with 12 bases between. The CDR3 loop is CAWSSGEEYEQYF. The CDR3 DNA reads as TGTGCCTGGAGTTCTGGGGAAGAGTACGAGCAGTACTTC.

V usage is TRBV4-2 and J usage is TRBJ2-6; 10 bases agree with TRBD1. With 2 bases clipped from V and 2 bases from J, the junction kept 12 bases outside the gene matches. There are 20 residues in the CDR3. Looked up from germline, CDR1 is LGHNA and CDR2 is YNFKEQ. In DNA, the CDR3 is TGTGCCAGCAGCCAAAGGGCCGGGACAGGGGAGTTACCTGGGGCCAACGTCCTGACTTTC. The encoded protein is CASSQRAGTGELPGANVLTF.

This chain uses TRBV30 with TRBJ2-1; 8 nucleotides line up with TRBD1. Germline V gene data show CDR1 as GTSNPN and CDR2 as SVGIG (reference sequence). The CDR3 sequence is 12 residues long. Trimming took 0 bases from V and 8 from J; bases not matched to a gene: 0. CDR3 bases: TGTGCCTGGAGTGTACAGGGGGATGAGCAGTTCTTC. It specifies CAWSVQGDEQFF.

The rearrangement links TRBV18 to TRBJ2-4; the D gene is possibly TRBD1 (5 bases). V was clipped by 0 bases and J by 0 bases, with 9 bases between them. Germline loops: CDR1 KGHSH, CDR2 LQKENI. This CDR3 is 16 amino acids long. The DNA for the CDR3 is TGTGCCAGCTCACCACCGAAAGGGGTAGCCAAAAACATTCAGTACTTC. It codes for CASSPPKGVAKNIQYF.

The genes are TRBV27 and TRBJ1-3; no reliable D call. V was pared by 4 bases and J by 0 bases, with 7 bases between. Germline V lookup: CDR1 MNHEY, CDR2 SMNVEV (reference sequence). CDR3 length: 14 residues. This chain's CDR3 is CASSSGLSGNTIYF. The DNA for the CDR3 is TGTGCCAGCAGTTCCGGGCTCTCTGGAAACACCATATATTTT.

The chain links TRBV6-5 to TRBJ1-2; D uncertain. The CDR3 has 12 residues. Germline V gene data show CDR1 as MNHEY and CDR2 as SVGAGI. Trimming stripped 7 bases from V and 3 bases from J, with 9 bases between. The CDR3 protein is CASIGWDYGYTF. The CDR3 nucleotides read TGTGCCAGCATCGGATGGGACTATGGCTACACCTTC.

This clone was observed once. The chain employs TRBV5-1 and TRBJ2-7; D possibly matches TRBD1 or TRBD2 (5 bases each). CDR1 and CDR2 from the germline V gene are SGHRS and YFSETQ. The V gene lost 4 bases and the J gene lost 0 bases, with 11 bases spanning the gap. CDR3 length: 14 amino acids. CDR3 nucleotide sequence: TGCGCCAGCAGCCCCGGGACGGCCTCCTACGAGCAGTACTTC. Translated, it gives CASSPGTASYEQYF.

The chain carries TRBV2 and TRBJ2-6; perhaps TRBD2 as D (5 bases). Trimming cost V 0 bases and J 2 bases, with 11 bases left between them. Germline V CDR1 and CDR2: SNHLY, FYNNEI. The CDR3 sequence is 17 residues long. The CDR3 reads CASSEALEGPGANVLTF. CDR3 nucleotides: TGTGCCAGCAGTGAAGCGTTAGAGGGCCCTGGGGCCAACGTCCTGACTTTC.

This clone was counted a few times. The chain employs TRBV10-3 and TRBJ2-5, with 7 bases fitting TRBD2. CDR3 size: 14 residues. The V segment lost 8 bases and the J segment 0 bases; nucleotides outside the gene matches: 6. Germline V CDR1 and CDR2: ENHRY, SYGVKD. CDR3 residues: CAIPGGGDQETQYF. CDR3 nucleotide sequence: TGTGCCATCCCTGGCGGGGGAGACCAAGAGACCCAGTACTTC.

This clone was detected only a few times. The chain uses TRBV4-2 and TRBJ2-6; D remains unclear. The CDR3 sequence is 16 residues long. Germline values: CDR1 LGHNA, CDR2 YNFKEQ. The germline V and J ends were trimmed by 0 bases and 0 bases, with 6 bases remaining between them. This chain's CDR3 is CASSQESGSGANVLTF. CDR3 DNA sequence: TGTGCCAGCAGCCAAGAGTCGGGCTCTGGGGCCAACGTCCTGACTTTC.

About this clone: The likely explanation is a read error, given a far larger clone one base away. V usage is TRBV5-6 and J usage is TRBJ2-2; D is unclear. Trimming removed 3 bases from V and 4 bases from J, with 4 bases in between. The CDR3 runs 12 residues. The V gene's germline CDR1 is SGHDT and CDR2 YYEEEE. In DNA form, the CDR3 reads TGTGCCAGCAGCTGGGGCACCGGGGAGCTGTTTTTT. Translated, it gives CASSWGTGELFF.

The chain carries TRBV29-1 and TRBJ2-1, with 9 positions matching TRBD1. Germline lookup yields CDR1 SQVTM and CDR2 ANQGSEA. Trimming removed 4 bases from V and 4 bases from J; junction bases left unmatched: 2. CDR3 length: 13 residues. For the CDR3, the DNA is TGCAGCGTTGGGACAGGGGATTACAATGAGCAGTTCTTC. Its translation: CSVGTGDYNEQFF.